This T cell receptor beta chain was recorded in a study of T cell responses to AZD1222 COVID-19 vaccine. The study, taken as a whole, reports: CD4 TCRs associated with vaccination spanned spike, dominating at 160-218 and 743-854. Possibly, clonal diversity was underestimated; donors were largely white British and included more females. Baseline seropositives among AZD1222 recipients totaled only six.

The V gene's germline CDR1 is SNHLY and CDR2 FYNNEI. V was clipped by 9 bases and J by 4 bases, with 15 bases between them. The CDR3 is 13 residues long. A remark on this clone: Its matching antigen is unknown.

The data were produced by immunoSEQ multiplex PCR, yet TCRdb's version contains in-frame clones alone and is incomplete. This table has about 120,000 clones, 80% to 90% appearing once. The V call is TRBV2, the J call TRBJ1-2; a weak D match, TRBD1 (5 bases). The specimen was peripheral blood, collected on day 0 of AZD1222 vaccination. The receptor's source is an adult in good health. CDR3 loop: CASSMRGSYGYTF. DNA for the CDR3: TGTGCCAGTTCGATGCGGGGCTCCTATGGCTACACCTTC.